Following are 5 T cell receptor beta chains from one sample sequenced in a study of cytomegalovirus exposure and HLA in healthy donors. PCR employed 60 Vbeta and 13 Jbeta primers. The table came from immunoSEQ multiplex PCR; TCRdb's copy has only in-frame clones and leaves some out. The sample holds approximately 110,000 clones, over 70% seen once. Sequences were obtained from PBMCs. The receptors shown here come from a young man in good health and CMV-seronegative.

This chain uses TRBV5-1 with TRBJ1-5; D is undetermined. V lost 0 bases, J lost 4 bases, and 8 bases lay in between. Germline V CDR1 and CDR2: SGHRS, YFSETQ. The CDR3 runs to 14 residues. CDR3 sequence (DNA): TGCGCCAGCAGCTTGGGGGCTTCGAATCAGCCCCAGCATTTT. It is translated as CASSLGASNQPQHF.

The chain links TRBV4-3 to TRBJ1-1; D is ambiguous. Trimming pared 0 bases from V and 5 bases from J, leaving 13 bases between. Germline loops: CDR1 LGHNA, CDR2 YSLEER. The CDR3 is 15 residues long. The CDR3 loop reads CASSQDLWEVTEAFF. The CDR3 DNA sequence: TGCGCCAGCAGCCAAGATCTGTGGGAGGTGACTGAAGCTTTCTTT.

The chain couples TRBV5-6 to TRBJ2-7, with D tentatively TRBD1 (6 bases). CDR1 and CDR2 from the germline V gene are SGHDT and YYEEEE. V lost 5 bases and J 2 bases, leaving 17 bases between the germline ends. There are 15 residues in the CDR3. This chain's CDR3 is CASSLYPQGTYEQYF. The CDR3 nucleotides are TGTGCCAGCAGTTTGTACCCCCAGGGGACCTACGAGCAGTACTTC.

The chain recombines TRBV5-1 with TRBJ1-1; 7 positions match TRBD1. From germline, CDR1 is SGHRS and CDR2 YFSETQ. The J segment lost 5 bases and the V segment lost 4 bases, leaving 5 bases of the junction unmatched. The CDR3 contains 13 residues. The CDR3 reads CASSGAGGTEAFF. The CDR3 DNA follows: TGCGCCAGCAGCGGGGCAGGGGGAACTGAAGCTTTCTTT.

A single count supports this clone. The chain has TRBV7-6 and TRBJ2-1, with 7 bases matching TRBD2. The germline gives CDR1 SGHVS, CDR2 FNYEAQ. The CDR3 length is 17 residues. The V segment lost 0 bases and the J segment 6 bases; nucleotides outside the gene matches: 11. DNA of the CDR3: TGTGCCAGCAGCTTAGCGCCGACCCTGGGGGGGTCCAATGAGCAGTTCTTC. Protein sequence: CASSLAPTLGGSNEQFF.